The 15 T cell receptor beta chains below were found in one sample sequenced in a study of blood T cell repertoires in COVID-19. Clones were read by immunoSEQ multiplex PCR, and TCRdb kept only the in-frame ones, dropping some. The table lists about 180,000 clones, approximately 81% of them singletons, with 10% to 13% in the top ten. Sequences were obtained from peripheral blood. These receptors originate from a woman older than 75 with active or convalescent COVID-19.

The chain links TRBV5-1 to TRBJ2-3; D is unclear. Germline assignment: CDR1 SGHRS and CDR2 YFSETQ. The CDR3 extends over 14 amino acids. Trimming left V 5 bases short and J 0 bases short, with 10 bases between. The CDR3 protein is CASRWRISTDTQYF. CDR3 DNA: TGCGCCAGCAGGTGGCGGATAAGCACAGATACGCAGTATTTT.

J is TRBJ1-1 and V is TRBV5-1; the D gene is possibly TRBD1 (6 bases). The V end was cut by 5 bases, the J end by 2 bases, with 13 bases between. The CDR3 length is 14 residues. Germline lookup yields CDR1 SGHRS and CDR2 YFSETQ. CDR3 nucleotide sequence: TGCGCCAGCAGGTCGCAGGGGTCAAACACTGAAGCTTTCTTT. Amino acids: CASRSQGSNTEAFF.

This clone was detected a few times. This chain uses TRBV5-1 with TRBJ2-7; TRBD1 might be the D (5 bases). The germline gives CDR1 SGHRS, CDR2 YFSETQ. Trimming shortened V by 0 bases and J by 6 bases, and 16 bases separated the two germline ends. There are 15 residues in the CDR3. The CDR3 here is CASSLEGQPSPEQYF. The CDR3 nucleotides are TGCGCCAGCAGCTTGGAGGGGCAGCCTTCCCCCGAGCAGTACTTC.

The chain links TRBV5-1 to TRBJ1-1, with D tentatively TRBD1 (6 bases). Per germline, CDR1 SGHRS and CDR2 YFSETQ. V dropped 4 bases and J dropped 1 base, with 11 bases sitting between them. This CDR3 region has 14 residues. The CDR3 sequence is CASSGRGQNTEAFF. The CDR3 DNA reads TGCGCCAGCAGCGGGAGGGGACAGAACACTGAAGCTTTCTTT.

This rearrangement joins TRBV28 to TRBJ2-1; TRBD2 matches at 14 bases. This CDR3 region has 17 residues. Germline values: CDR1 MDHEN, CDR2 SYDVKM. V dropped 6 bases and J dropped 4; count of bases not matched to a gene: 8. The CDR3 sequence: CASRWEGLAGEYNEQFF. The CDR3, as DNA: TGTGCCAGCAGGTGGGAGGGACTAGCGGGAGAATACAATGAGCAGTTCTTC.

The chain uses TRBV5-1 and TRBJ2-1; 10 nucleotides match TRBD1. V lost 3 bases to trimming and J lost 9 bases; unmatched junction nucleotides: 9. Germline V lookup: CDR1 SGHRS, CDR2 YFSETQ. The CDR3 covers 15 residues. The CDR3 is CASSSPGQGYAEQFF. CDR3 bases: TGCGCCAGCAGCTCACCGGGACAGGGGTATGCTGAGCAGTTCTTC.

The chain employs TRBV10-2 and TRBJ2-7; D uncertain. V was trimmed by 7 bases and J by 3 bases, leaving 16 bases between them. This CDR3 is built from 14 residues. Germline CDR1 is WSHSY and CDR2 is SAAADI. CDR3 loop: CASTVTPLIYEQYF. The CDR3 region has the DNA TGCGCCAGCACGGTCACTCCACTAATCTACGAGCAGTACTTC.

This chain connects TRBV7-9 to TRBJ1-3; 9 bases map to TRBD1. Losses at the gene ends were 5 bases for V and 2 bases for J; bases not matched to a gene: 7. CDR1 SEHNR and CDR2 FQNEAQ come from the germline V gene (reference sequence). The CDR3 has 16 amino acids. The CDR3 DNA reads as TGTGCCAGCAGCGTGACAGGGGGGATAGCTGGAAACACCATATATTTT. This gives the protein CASSVTGGIAGNTIYF.

The chain carries TRBV18 and TRBJ2-3; D uncertain. This CDR3 spans 18 amino acids. V lost 1 base, J lost 0 bases, and 17 bases lay in between. Germline CDR1 and CDR2: KGHSH and LQKENI. CDR3 DNA sequence: TGTGCCAGCTCACCACAAAGAACCGCCTCGACAAGCACAGATACGCAGTATTTT. Translated: CASSPQRTASTSTDTQYF.

The chain employs TRBV28 and TRBJ2-7, with TRBD2 identical over 7 bases. V lost 2 bases to trimming and J lost 6 bases; unmatched junction nucleotides: 10. Per the germline V gene, CDR1 is MDHEN and CDR2 is SYDVKM. CDR3 length: 15 amino acids. For the CDR3, the DNA is TGTGCCAGCAGTTTAGGCCTAGGGAGGGGAGGCGAGCAGTACTTC. This sequence encodes CASSLGLGRGGEQYF.

The chain recombines TRBV5-4 with TRBJ1-2; weak D call: TRBD1 (5 bases). This CDR3 has 12 residues. Trimming removed 1 base from V and 9 bases from J, with 10 bases in between. Germline CDR1 reads SGHNT; CDR2 reads YYREEE (reference sequence). CDR3 protein: CASSLPTGSYTF. DNA of the CDR3: TGTGCCAGCAGCTTGCCTACAGGCAGCTACACCTTC.

CDR3 sequence reads: CASSQDSSGTQFF. CDR3 bases: TGTGCCAGCAGCCAAGATTCAAGCGGGACGCAGTTCTTC. This chain uses TRBV3-1 (or the pseudogene TRBV3-2) with TRBJ2-1; 7 nucleotides line up with TRBD2. Per the germline V gene, CDR1 is LGHDT and CDR2 is YNNKEL (reference sequence). Trimming took 0 bases from V and 12 from J; bases not matched to a gene: 5. This CDR3 is 13 amino acids long.

This sequence joins TRBV15 and TRBJ2-5; D unresolved. Looked up from germline, CDR1 is LNHNV and CDR2 is YYDKDF (reference sequence). The CDR3 is 15 amino acids. Trimming shortened V by 3 bases and J by 2 bases, and 13 bases separated the two germline ends. CDR3 region: CATSRIRATQETQYF. The CDR3 nucleotides read TGTGCCACCAGCAGGATTCGAGCGACTCAAGAGACCCAGTACTTC.

CDR3 in DNA: TGCGCCAGCAGCCTAGTTAGCGGGGGCCCCTACAATGAGCAGTTCTTC. This gives the protein CASSLVSGGPYNEQFF. The gene calls are TRBV5-1 and TRBJ2-1; 9 nucleotides line up with TRBD2. In germline, CDR1 is SGHRS, CDR2 YFSETQ. CDR3 length: 16 amino acids. The V and J ends lost 4 bases and 2 bases, in that order; junction bases with no gene match: 7.

The chain recombines TRBV11-2 with TRBJ1-2; the match to TRBD1 covers 7 bases. The germline V gene encodes CDR1 SGHAT and CDR2 FQNNGV. The CDR3 contains 12 residues. The V segment lost 4 bases and the J segment 7 bases; nucleotides outside the gene matches: 3. The CDR3 nucleotides read TGTGCCAGCAGCTCCGAGGGGGCTGGCTACACCTTC. Its protein product is CASSSEGAGYTF.